The sequence of this TCR beta chain was determined in a study of T cell changes during pregnancy in multiple sclerosis. Germline loops: CDR1 SGHDT, CDR2 YYEEEE. V shed 0 bases, J shed 5 bases, and the junction held 9 bases outside the gene matches. This CDR3 is built from 16 residues. Data came from immunoSEQ multiplex PCR; TCRdb stores just in-frame clones and leaves some out. This sample has approximately 100,000 clones, with about 94% found just once. The sequencing here drew on peripheral blood, taken in the third trimester of pregnancy. This chain links TRBV5-6 with TRBJ2-5; TRBD2 matches 8 bases. This sequence was found in a female donor with multiple sclerosis, enrolled in a pregnancy study. CDR3 nucleotides: TGTGCCAGCAGCTTGGGAAATACGGGAGGGGGGGAGACCCAGTACTTC. It codes for CASSLGNTGGGETQYF.